The rows below give T cell receptor beta chains drawn from one sample of a study of shared T cell receptors in the human thymus. Sequenced by immunoSEQ multiplex PCR; TCRdb stores in-frame clones only, minus some. The sample consists of approximately 730,000 clones, approximately 83% of them appearing once. These data were likewise used in another study, on human thymus T cells.

The sample taken for sequencing was thymocytes. These receptor sequences come from a girl less than two years old with a congenital heart defect. Each CDR3 is given with its conserved first and last residue. The order of the fields is clone size, V gene, CDR3 length, D gene, J gene, CDR3 DNA, CDR3 protein. D genes are given only for firm matches. Expanded clones get a size class; other rows say once, few or many, or leave the size out.

abundance: once; v_gene: TRBV6-4; len: 13; d_gene: -; j_gene: TRBJ2-7; CDR3nt: TGTGCCAGCAGTGGGCAGGGCTACTACGAGCAGTACTTC; CDR3aa: CASSGQGYYEQYF
abundance: -; v_gene: TRBV6-5; len: 14; d_gene: -; j_gene: TRBJ1-1; CDR3nt: TGTGCCAGCAGTGAATTAAACTTGAACACTGAAGCTTTCTTT; CDR3aa: CASSELNLNTEAFF
abundance: -; v_gene: TRBV5-6; len: 16; d_gene: TRBD1; j_gene: TRBJ2-7; CDR3nt: TGTGCCAGCAGTCTTGAGGGGGCACGGACTTCCTACGAGCAGTACTTC; CDR3aa: CASSLEGARTSYEQYF
abundance: -; v_gene: TRBV14; len: 17; d_gene: -; j_gene: TRBJ2-2; CDR3nt: TGTGCCAGCAGCCAAGATAGGAGTGTATCGAACACCGGGGAGCTGTTTTTT; CDR3aa: CASSQDRSVSNTGELFF
abundance: -; v_gene: TRBV2; len: 15; d_gene: -; j_gene: TRBJ1-3; CDR3nt: TGTGCCAGCAGTGAAGGCGGAAGCTCTGGAAACACCATATATTTT; CDR3aa: CASSEGGSSGNTIYF
abundance: -; v_gene: TRBV25-1; len: 15; d_gene: TRBD1; j_gene: TRBJ2-5; CDR3nt: TGTGCCAGCAGTGATCTGGACAGGGGGCGCGAGACCCAGTACTTC; CDR3aa: CASSDLDRGRETQYF
abundance: -; v_gene: TRBV28; len: 14; d_gene: -; j_gene: TRBJ2-3; CDR3nt: TGTGCCAGCAGTTTAGAACTAGCAACAGATACGCAGTATTTT; CDR3aa: CASSLELATDTQYF
abundance: -; v_gene: TRBV29-1; len: 22; d_gene: -; j_gene: TRBJ2-6; CDR3nt: TGCAGCGTTGAACCGGACAGGGATGAGCGGGGGGTACCTGACTCTGGGGCCAACGTCCTGACTTTC; CDR3aa: CSVEPDRDERGVPDSGANVLTF
abundance: few; v_gene: TRBV5-4; len: 19; d_gene: TRBD1; j_gene: TRBJ1-6; CDR3nt: TGTGCCAGCAGCTTGGTCTCGAACGGACAGGTCGTCTATAATTCACCCCTCCACTTT; CDR3aa: CASSLVSNGQVVYNSPLHF
abundance: once; v_gene: TRBV28; len: 15; d_gene: -; j_gene: TRBJ2-3; CDR3nt: TGTGCCAGCAATCCTTTACAAAGGGGGTCCTCTACGCAGTATTTT; CDR3aa: CASNPLQRGSSTQYF
abundance: -; v_gene: TRBV2; len: 18; d_gene: -; j_gene: TRBJ1-4; CDR3nt: TGTGCCAGGACCCGATCCGGGATCCCCCGGCCGTTTAATGAAAAACTGTTTTTT; CDR3aa: CARTRSGIPRPFNEKLFF
abundance: -; v_gene: TRBV6-5; len: 16; d_gene: TRBD2; j_gene: TRBJ2-3; CDR3nt: TGTGCCAGCAGTTACTCGAACGCGGGGGGCGGGGATACGCAGTATTTT; CDR3aa: CASSYSNAGGGDTQYF
abundance: -; v_gene: TRBV15; len: 21; d_gene: TRBD1; j_gene: TRBJ1-2; CDR3nt: TGTGCCACCAGCAGAACACTCGGGGCCCCGGGACAGAGTCCTCCGGACTATGGCTACACCTTC; CDR3aa: CATSRTLGAPGQSPPDYGYTF
abundance: few; v_gene: TRBV7-2; len: 19; d_gene: TRBD1; j_gene: TRBJ1-2; CDR3nt: TGTGCCAGCAGCTTAGGGGCGCCAGGGGGCCCCCCTCTATACTATGGCTACACCTTC; CDR3aa: CASSLGAPGGPPLYYGYTF
abundance: -; v_gene: TRBV6-5; len: 13; d_gene: -; j_gene: TRBJ2-1; CDR3nt: TGTGCCAGCACTTTCGGGGGGCGAAATGAGCAGTTCTTC; CDR3aa: CASTFGGRNEQFF
abundance: -; v_gene: TRBV5-4; len: 14; d_gene: -; j_gene: TRBJ1-6; CDR3nt: TGTGCCAGCAGCCAGGAGGGGGGGAATTCACCCCTCCACTTT; CDR3aa: CASSQEGGNSPLHF
abundance: -; v_gene: TRBV5-1; len: 12; d_gene: -; j_gene: TRBJ1-2; CDR3nt: TGCGCCAGCAGCTTGGTCGGGGTGGGCTACACCTTC; CDR3aa: CASSLVGVGYTF
abundance: -; v_gene: TRBV5-1; len: 15; d_gene: TRBD1; j_gene: TRBJ1-2; CDR3nt: TGCGCCAGCAGCTTGGGAGGGGGACAGTACTATGGCTACACCTTC; CDR3aa: CASSLGGGQYYGYTF
abundance: -; v_gene: TRBV6-6; len: 14; d_gene: -; j_gene: TRBJ1-2; CDR3nt: TGTGCCAGCAGTTACGAGGACAGTTGGTATGGCTACACCTTC; CDR3aa: CASSYEDSWYGYTF
abundance: -; v_gene: TRBV4-1; len: 18; d_gene: -; j_gene: TRBJ1-1; CDR3nt: TGCGCCAGCAGCCAAGAACGAGGAGTTGCCTCGGGTAACACTGAAGCTTTCTTT; CDR3aa: CASSQERGVASGNTEAFF
abundance: -; v_gene: TRBV2; len: 15; d_gene: -; j_gene: TRBJ2-2; CDR3nt: TGTGCCAGCAGTGTGAGGGGGACGGGCACCGGGGAGCTGTTTTTT; CDR3aa: CASSVRGTGTGELFF
abundance: -; v_gene: TRBV27; len: 17; d_gene: TRBD1; j_gene: TRBJ2-2; CDR3nt: TGTGCCAGCAGTTTTGGGACAGGGGGCGATGGAGCCGGGGAGCTGTTTTTT; CDR3aa: CASSFGTGGDGAGELFF
abundance: -; v_gene: TRBV6-1; len: 18; d_gene: -; j_gene: TRBJ2-4; CDR3nt: TGTGCCAGCAGTGGGGATAAGACAGAGCCTATAGCCAAAAACATTCAGTACTTC; CDR3aa: CASSGDKTEPIAKNIQYF
abundance: -; v_gene: TRBV28; len: 18; d_gene: -; j_gene: TRBJ1-3; CDR3nt: TGTGCCAGCAGTTTCCAGGCCCAACAGGGCTACGATGGAAACACCATATATTTT; CDR3aa: CASSFQAQQGYDGNTIYF
abundance: few; v_gene: TRBV5-1; len: 16; d_gene: -; j_gene: TRBJ2-2; CDR3nt: TGCGCCAGCAGCGTGACAGGACCCCCGAACACCGGGGAGCTGTTTTTT; CDR3aa: CASSVTGPPNTGELFF
abundance: -; v_gene: TRBV5-1; len: 16; d_gene: TRBD1; j_gene: TRBJ1-3; CDR3nt: TGCGCCAGCAGCCTAGAGGACAGGGTAACTGGAAACACCATATATTTT; CDR3aa: CASSLEDRVTGNTIYF
abundance: -; v_gene: TRBV28; len: 15; d_gene: -; j_gene: TRBJ1-5; CDR3nt: TGTGCCAGCAGTCCACTTCGACAGGAAGATCAGCCCCAGCATTTT; CDR3aa: CASSPLRQEDQPQHF
abundance: -; v_gene: TRBV14; len: 15; d_gene: TRBD1; j_gene: TRBJ1-6; CDR3nt: TGTGCCAGCAGCCAGTTTTCAGGGGGTAGGTCACCCCTCCACTTT; CDR3aa: CASSQFSGGRSPLHF